This T cell receptor (beta chain) was retrieved from a study of shared clonotypes between healthy human individuals (dated by TCRdb to 2018 to 2020). The study in broad terms: The cohort comprised two women and a few men aged 18 to 49 years. For each donor, CD4 naive and CD4 memory were each run on three plates, CD8 naive on two plates, and CD8 memory on one plate. Per donor, leukapheresis produced somewhere between about 0.85 and 9.5 billion PBMCs. Libraries were prepared and TCR repertoires were sequenced by different laboratories using diverse techniques, in order to increase sequencing depth and limit assay-specific biases. To estimate repertoire size and how much clonotype sharing occurs between individuals, the study deeply sequenced the blood TCR repertoires of about 5 healthy adults.

Using the deep immunoSEQ assay, multiplex PCR amplified TCR CDR3 regions from genomic DNA. Genomic DNA extracted from each cell subset was distributed evenly over all wells of several immunoSEQ 96-well plates, and each plate served as one replicate. For sorted subsets, approximately 190 ng of genomic DNA, equivalent to tens of thousands of T cell genomes, went into each replicate PCR. Purified libraries were quantified with a Qubit 3.0 fluorometer, sized on a Bioanalyzer 2100, and re-quantified with the KAPA Library Quantification kit. A separate single-read 150-cycle Illumina NextSeq 550 flow cell was used to sequence each immunoSEQ 96-well plate. The authors processed their data as follows. The immunoSEQ output contained only junctional sequences without quality scores, so filtering could not match that applied to full-length reads. Sequences were annotated with PyIR, a Python wrapper for IgBLAST v1.9, using IMGT germline references to assign V/J genes and CDR3. Reads were removed for weak V/J assignments (E-value above 1e-6), missing CDR3, stop codons, out-of-frame junctions, or ambiguous translated residues. A V3J clonotype was defined by an identical inferred V gene, J gene, and CDR3 amino acid sequence. Percentage overlap between repertoires was calculated by dividing the number of shared unique clonotypes by the size of the smaller repertoire. RTK rarefaction, the Chao1 estimator, and Recon v2.1 estimates of unobserved clonotypes were used to assess repertoire richness. OLGA was used to compute generation probabilities for all TCRbeta clonotypes that the gDNA method yielded from four donors. Not all clones reach the TCRdb copy of this immuneACCESS table, which keeps in-frame sequences only. Checked studies attribute under half of the gap to unresolved V genes and leave the rest unexplained. V and J calls and clone size are given by that table; D and trimming were obtained from the DNA. The table for this sample lists roughly 2.4 million clones; 95% of them were counted only once. The ten top clones hold about 0.13% of the sample.

Turning to this clone: This receptor's antigen is unknown. Base qualities are not recorded, but no much larger clone differs from it by a single base.

The donors were healthy, HIV-negative adults with no recently reported acute infections or vaccinations. All donors were Caucasian adults living in Nashville, Tennessee, USA. CD4+ T cells were enriched by magnetic negative selection, after which naive cells were positively selected on CD45RA and the negative fraction was taken as the memory subset. Blood was obtained by leukapheresis, after which PBMCs were separated by Ficoll-Histopaque density gradient centrifugation and cryopreserved in liquid nitrogen vapor phase. Analytical flow cytometry was used to check the purity and quantity of each magnetically sorted T cell population. Genomic DNA was isolated from every sorted fraction and measured by UV absorbance on a Nanodrop 2000c. Overall study results and their limits: Naive subsets generally had larger estimated clonotype richness than memory subsets did. Sampling was restricted to blood, and TCR repertoires in tissues likely differ from the TCR repertoires found in blood. Compared with non-shared clonotypes, the clonotypes found in all four sorted-subset donors had higher generation probabilities. Sharing across a handful of donors was observed for 4.5% to 6.5% of naive CD4, over 3% of naive CD8, 2% to 2.5% of memory CD4, and about 0.39% of memory CD8 clonotypes. Incomplete sequencing was indicated by rarefaction of sorted-subset datasets, despite the large sequencing depth. Based on pairwise subsampling, the degree of clonotype sharing among donors was expected to be affected by sequencing depth. Because the study included a small number of donors, the genetic and exposure-history diversity represented was limited.

CDR1 MGHRA and CDR2 YSYEKL were looked up in the germline V gene. The CDR3 has 15 amino acids, counting the end cysteine and phenylalanine. Only CDR3 DNA remains: 45 bases, in frame from the first base. Cut back by 4 bases and 5 bases, the V and J ends lie 17 bases apart. This clonotype was obtained from a man aged 18 to 29 in good health. The specimen was naive CD4+ T cells sorted from blood. The sample's cell subset or site label is to be understood as: CD45RA+ positively selected. Recombination joined TRBV4-1 with TRBJ1-2; a weak D assignment points to TRBD1 (6 bases agree). The CDR3 region reads CASSLQGPQPYGYTF. The base sequence is TGCGCCAGCAGCCTACAGGGACCCCAACCTTATGGCTACACCTTC.